These 12 T cell receptor beta chains came from one sample sequenced in a study of blood T cell repertoires in COVID-19. Assay used: immunoSEQ multiplex PCR; TCRdb lists only in-frame clones, some missing. The table lists 60,000 or so clones, over 60% of them singletons, with 5.5% to 7% in the top ten. The sequencing sample was made of peripheral blood. The receptor set was obtained from a woman between 50 and 59 years old with active or convalescent COVID-19.

The chain employs TRBV7-8 and TRBJ2-7; 8 bases map to TRBD1. V shed 8 bases and J 7 bases; nucleotides not matched to a gene: 13. Germline V gives CDR1 SGHVS, CDR2 FQNEAQ. The CDR3 has 14 amino acids. The CDR3 spells CASGLSGQDGEQYF. CDR3 bases: TGTGCCAGCGGTTTATCGGGACAGGATGGGGAGCAGTACTTC.

This rearrangement joins TRBV7-9 to TRBJ2-7; 8 bases are a match to TRBD2. With V trimmed by 2 bases and J by 6 bases, 12 bases remained unmatched. Germline assignment: CDR1 SEHNR and CDR2 FQNEAQ (reference sequence). The CDR3 consists of 16 residues. DNA of the CDR3: TGTGCCAGCAGCTTAAGAACGAGCGGGAGTAGAGGCGAGCAGTACTTC. It specifies CASSLRTSGSRGEQYF.

The J gene is TRBJ1-2, the V gene TRBV27, with a weak D call TRBD1 (6 bases). CDR1 MNHEY and CDR2 SMNVEV come from the germline V gene (reference sequence). V lost 0 bases and J 13 bases, leaving 12 bases between the germline ends. CDR3 length equals 12 residues. The CDR3 protein is CASSLSGRGITF. The CDR3 nucleotides are TGTGCCAGCAGTTTATCTGGCAGGGGTATCACCTTC.

This clone was seen a handful of times. The V call is TRBV7-9, the J call TRBJ1-4, with D possibly being TRBD1 (6 bases). CDR3 length equals 14 residues. Per the germline V gene, CDR1 is SEHNR and CDR2 is FQNEAQ (reference sequence). Trimming took 2 bases from V and 5 from J, leaving 9 bases between them. Here the CDR3 DNA reads TGTGCCAGCAGCTTAACAGGGAAGAATGAAAAACTGTTTTTT. Its translation: CASSLTGKNEKLFF. The full variable domain, with the rest looked up from reference TRBV7-9 and TRBJ1-4, is DTGVSQNPRHKITKRGQNVTFRCDPISEHNRLYWYRQTLGQGPEFLTYFQNEAQLEKSRLLSDRFSAERPKGSFSTLEIQRTEQGDSAMYLCASSLTGKNEKLFFGSGTQLSVL.

The CDR3 loop is CASSFSGTGYSPLHF. In DNA, the CDR3 is TGTGCCAGCAGCTTTTCCGGGACAGGGTATTCACCCCTCCACTTT. V is TRBV5-5 and J is TRBJ1-6; TRBD1 agrees at 9 bases. Trimming at V came to 2 bases and at J to 8 bases, leaving 5 bases not matched to a gene. CDR3 size: 15 residues. CDR1 is SGHKS and CDR2 is YYEKEE in the germline V gene (reference sequence).

The J gene is TRBJ2-4, the V gene TRBV19; no definite D call. Trimming cost V 5 bases and J 9 bases, with 14 bases left between them. The CDR3 consists of 13 residues. Looked up from germline, CDR1 is LNHDA and CDR2 is SQIVND (reference sequence). Written as DNA, the CDR3 is TGTGCCAGTAGTCCGCGCGGTGACGGCATTCAGTACTTC. This sequence encodes CASSPRGDGIQYF.

The J gene is TRBJ1-2, the V gene TRBV4-1, with 7 bases aligning to TRBD1. Losses at the gene ends were 4 bases for V and 2 bases for J; bases not matched to a gene: 7. Germline CDR1 MGHRA, CDR2 YSYEKL. The CDR3 runs 15 residues. The DNA for the CDR3 is TGCGCCAGCAGCCCTGGGACAGCTTTAAACTATGGCTACACCTTC. It translates to CASSPGTALNYGYTF.

The rearrangement joins TRBV3-1 (or the pseudogene TRBV3-2) to TRBJ2-1, with D possibly matching TRBD2 (5 bases). The CDR3 loop spans 14 amino acids. V was clipped by 6 bases and J by 7 bases, with 16 bases between them. Germline V gene lookup returns CDR1 LGHDT and CDR2 YNNKEL (reference sequence). CDR3 sequence (DNA): TGTGCCAGCAGACGAGACTACACGGTTAATGAGCAGTTCTTC. Translated: CASRRDYTVNEQFF.

In its sample, this clone was seen once. The chain is built from TRBV7-2 and TRBJ2-7, with D possibly matching TRBD1 (5 bases). This CDR3 is built from 13 residues. Germline V CDR1 and CDR2: SGHTA, FQGNSA. V was pared by 5 bases and J by 6 bases, with 14 bases between. Here the CDR3 reads CASSLNSGSEQYF. In DNA form, the CDR3 reads TGTGCCAGCAGCCTCAACTCAGGGTCCGAGCAGTACTTC.

The V call is TRBV5-1, the J call TRBJ1-2; a possible D gene is TRBD1 (5 bases). CDR1 SGHRS and CDR2 YFSETQ come from the germline V gene. Trimming left V 4 bases short and J 6 bases short, with 13 bases between. The length of the CDR3 is 13 residues. The CDR3 DNA follows: TGCGCCAGCAGCCATGGGACTCGTGATGGCTACACCTTC. Translating it yields CASSHGTRDGYTF. Drawing the rest from reference TRBV5-1 and TRBJ1-2, the complete variable domain is KAGVTQTPRYLIKTRGQQVTLSCSPISGHRSVSWYQQTPGQGLQFLFEYFSETQRNKGNFPGRFSGRQFSNSRSEMNVSTLELGDSALYLCASSHGTRDGYTFGSGTRLTVV.

This chain links TRBV4-2 with TRBJ2-1; TRBD2 agrees at 9 bases. The CDR3 runs to 15 residues. V lost 4 bases and J lost 6; bases outside the gene matches: 7. The germline V gene encodes CDR1 LGHNA and CDR2 YNFKEQ. The DNA for the CDR3 is TGTGCCAGCAGCCTCGAAGCGGGAGGCGGCAATGAGCAGTTCTTC. This translates into CASSLEAGGGNEQFF.

The chain carries TRBV5-4 and TRBJ2-1; D perhaps matches TRBD2 (6 bases). This CDR3 region has 17 residues. Per the germline V gene, CDR1 is SGHNT and CDR2 is YYREEE (reference sequence). V was trimmed by 0 bases and J by 9 bases, leaving 22 bases between them. In nucleotides, the CDR3 is TGTGCCAGCAGCTTGGGCAGGACCGGGCAACAAGCGGGTGAGCAGTTCTTC. Translated, it gives CASSLGRTGQQAGEQFF. The full variable domain, rest sourced from reference TRBV5-4 and TRBJ2-1, is ETGVTQSPTHLIKTRGQQVTLRCSSQSGHNTVSWYQQALGQGPQFIFQYYREEENGRGNFPPRFSGLQFPNYSSELNVNALELDDSALYLCASSLGRTGQQAGEQFFGPGTRLTVL.